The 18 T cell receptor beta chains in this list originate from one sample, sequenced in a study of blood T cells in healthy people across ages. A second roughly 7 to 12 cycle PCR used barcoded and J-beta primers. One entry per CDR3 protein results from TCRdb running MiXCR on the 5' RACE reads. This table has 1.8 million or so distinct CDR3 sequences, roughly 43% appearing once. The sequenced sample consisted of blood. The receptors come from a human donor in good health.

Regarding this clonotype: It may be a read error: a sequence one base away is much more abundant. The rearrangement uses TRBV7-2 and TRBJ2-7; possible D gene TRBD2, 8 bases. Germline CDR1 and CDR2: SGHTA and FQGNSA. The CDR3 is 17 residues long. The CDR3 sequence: CARSLGGGGRRRREQYF. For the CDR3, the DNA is TGTGCCAGAAGCTTAGGGGGCGGGGGGAGGAGGCGTAGAGAGCAGTACTTC.

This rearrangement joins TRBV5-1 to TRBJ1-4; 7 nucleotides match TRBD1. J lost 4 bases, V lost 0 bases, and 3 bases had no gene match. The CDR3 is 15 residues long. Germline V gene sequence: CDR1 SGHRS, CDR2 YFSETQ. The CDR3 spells CASSLAQGDNEKLFF. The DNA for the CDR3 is TGCGCCAGCAGCTTGGCCCAGGGGGATAATGAAAAACTGTTTTTT.

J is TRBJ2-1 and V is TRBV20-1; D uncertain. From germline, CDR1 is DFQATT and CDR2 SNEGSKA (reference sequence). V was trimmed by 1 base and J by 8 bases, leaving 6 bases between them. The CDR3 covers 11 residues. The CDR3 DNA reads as TGCAGTGCTAGAGCTGTCCATGAGCAGTTCTTC. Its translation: CSARAVHEQFF.

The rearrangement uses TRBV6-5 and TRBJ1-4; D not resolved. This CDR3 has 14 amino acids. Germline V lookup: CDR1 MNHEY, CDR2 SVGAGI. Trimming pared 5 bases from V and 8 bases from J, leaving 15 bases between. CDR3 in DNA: TGTGCCAGCAGTCGTAGTAGGGTCGGAGAAAAACTGTTTTTT. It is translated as CASSRSRVGEKLFF.

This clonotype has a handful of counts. The CDR3 is CASSLGEYQETQYF. The CDR3 nucleotides are TGTGCCAGCAGCTTGGGAGAATACCAAGAGACCCAGTACTTC. The rearrangement uses TRBV7-9 and TRBJ2-5; TRBD2 is a possible D gene (5 bases). V was pared by 3 bases and J by 0 bases, with 8 bases between. Germline V gene sequence: CDR1 SEHNR, CDR2 FQNEAQ (reference sequence). The CDR3 loop spans 14 amino acids.

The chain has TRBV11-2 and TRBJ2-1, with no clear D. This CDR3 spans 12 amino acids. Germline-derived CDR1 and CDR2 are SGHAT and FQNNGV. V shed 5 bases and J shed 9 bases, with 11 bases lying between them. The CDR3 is CASSPPFIEQFF. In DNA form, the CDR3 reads TGTGCCAGCAGCCCTCCCTTCATTGAGCAGTTCTTC.

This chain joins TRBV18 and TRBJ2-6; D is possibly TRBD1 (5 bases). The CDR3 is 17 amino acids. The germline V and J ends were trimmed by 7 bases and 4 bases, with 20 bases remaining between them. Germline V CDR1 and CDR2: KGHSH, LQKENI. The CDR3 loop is CASLPQTVLRGANVLTF. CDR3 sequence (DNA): TGTGCCAGCTTACCTCAGACAGTCCTTAGGGGGGCCAACGTCCTGACTTTC. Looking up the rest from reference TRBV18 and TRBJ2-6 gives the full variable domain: NAGVMQNPRHLVRRRGQEARLRCSPMKGHSHVYWYRQLPEEGLKFMVYLQKENIIDESGMPKERFSAEFPKEGPSILRIQQVVRGDSAAYFCASLPQTVLRGANVLTFGAGSRLTVL.

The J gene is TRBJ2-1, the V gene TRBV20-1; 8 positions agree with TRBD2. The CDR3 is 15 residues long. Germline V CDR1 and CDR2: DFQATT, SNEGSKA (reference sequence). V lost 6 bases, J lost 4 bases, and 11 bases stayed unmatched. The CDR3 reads CSAGGGSVTYNEQFF. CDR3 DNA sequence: TGCAGTGCGGGCGGGGGGTCCGTAACTTACAATGAGCAGTTCTTC.

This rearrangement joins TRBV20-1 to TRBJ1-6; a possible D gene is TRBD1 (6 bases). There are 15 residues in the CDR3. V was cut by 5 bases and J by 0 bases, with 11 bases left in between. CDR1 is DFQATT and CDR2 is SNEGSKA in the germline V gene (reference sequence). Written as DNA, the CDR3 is TGCAGTGCTTCTAGGACAGTCTCCTATAATTCACCCCTCCACTTT. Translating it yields CSASRTVSYNSPLHF.

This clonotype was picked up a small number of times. In nucleotides, the CDR3 is TGTGCCAGCTCACCACCGAACGTCTACGAGCAGTACTTC. Amino acids: CASSPPNVYEQYF. V is TRBV18 and J is TRBJ2-7, with D uncertain. CDR3 length: 13 residues. In germline, CDR1 is KGHSH, CDR2 LQKENI. The V end was cut by 0 bases, the J end by 3 bases, with 6 bases between.

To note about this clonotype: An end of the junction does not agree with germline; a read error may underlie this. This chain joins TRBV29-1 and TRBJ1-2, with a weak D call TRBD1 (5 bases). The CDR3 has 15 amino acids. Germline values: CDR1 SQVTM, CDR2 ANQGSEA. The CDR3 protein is CSVTEHLQVNYGCTF. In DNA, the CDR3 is TGCAGCGTTACGGAGCACTTACAGGTTAACTATGGCTGCACCTTC.

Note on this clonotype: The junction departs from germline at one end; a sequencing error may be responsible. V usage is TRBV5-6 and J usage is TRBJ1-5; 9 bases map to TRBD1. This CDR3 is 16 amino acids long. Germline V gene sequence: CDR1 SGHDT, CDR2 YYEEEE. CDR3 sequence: CAGSFQTGQGFQPQHF. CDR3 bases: TGTGCCGGCAGCTTTCAAACGGGACAGGGTTTTCAGCCCCAGCATTTT.

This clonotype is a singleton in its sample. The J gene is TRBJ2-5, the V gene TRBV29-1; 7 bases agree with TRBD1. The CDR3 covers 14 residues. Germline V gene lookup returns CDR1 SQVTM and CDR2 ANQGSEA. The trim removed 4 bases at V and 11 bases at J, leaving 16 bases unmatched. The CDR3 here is CSVVSDRDANEQYF. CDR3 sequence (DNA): TGCAGCGTTGTTAGCGACAGGGATGCAAATGAGCAGTACTTC.

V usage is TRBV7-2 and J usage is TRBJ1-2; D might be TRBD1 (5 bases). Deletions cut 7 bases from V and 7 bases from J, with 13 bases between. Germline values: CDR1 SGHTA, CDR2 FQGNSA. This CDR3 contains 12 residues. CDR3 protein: CASNPGQGGYTF. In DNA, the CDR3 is TGTGCCAGCAACCCGGGCCAGGGTGGCTACACCTTC.

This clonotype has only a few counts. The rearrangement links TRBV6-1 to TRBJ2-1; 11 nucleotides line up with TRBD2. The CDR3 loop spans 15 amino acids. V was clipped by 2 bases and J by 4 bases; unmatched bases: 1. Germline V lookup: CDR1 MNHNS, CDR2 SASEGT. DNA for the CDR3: TGTGCCAGCAGTGAATGGACTAGCGGGTACAATGAGCAGTTCTTC. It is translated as CASSEWTSGYNEQFF.

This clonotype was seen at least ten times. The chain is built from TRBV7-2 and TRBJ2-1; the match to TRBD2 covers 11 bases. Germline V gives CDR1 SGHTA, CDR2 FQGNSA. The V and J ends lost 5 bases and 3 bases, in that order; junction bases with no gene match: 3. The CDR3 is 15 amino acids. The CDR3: CASSQTSGVYNEQFF. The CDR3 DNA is TGTGCCAGCAGCCAGACTAGCGGGGTCTACAATGAGCAGTTCTTC. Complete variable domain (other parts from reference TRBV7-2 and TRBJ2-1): GAGVSQSPSNKVTEKGKDVELRCDPISGHTALYWYRQSLGQGLEFLIYFQGNSAPDKSGLPSDRFSAERTGGSVSTLTIQRTQQEDSAVYLCASSQTSGVYNEQFFGPGTRLTVL.

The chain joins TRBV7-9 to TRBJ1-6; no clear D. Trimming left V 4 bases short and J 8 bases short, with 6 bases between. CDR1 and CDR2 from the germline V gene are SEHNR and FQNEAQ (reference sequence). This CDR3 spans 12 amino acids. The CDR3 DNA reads TGTGCCAGCAGCTGGTCGGATTCACCCCTCCACTTT. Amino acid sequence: CASSWSDSPLHF.

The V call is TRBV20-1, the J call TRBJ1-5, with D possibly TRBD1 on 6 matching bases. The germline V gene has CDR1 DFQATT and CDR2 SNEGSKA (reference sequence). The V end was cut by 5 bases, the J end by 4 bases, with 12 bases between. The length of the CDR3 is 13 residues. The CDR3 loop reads CSAATGSNQPQHF. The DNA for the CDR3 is TGCAGTGCTGCTACAGGGTCTAATCAGCCCCAGCATTTT.